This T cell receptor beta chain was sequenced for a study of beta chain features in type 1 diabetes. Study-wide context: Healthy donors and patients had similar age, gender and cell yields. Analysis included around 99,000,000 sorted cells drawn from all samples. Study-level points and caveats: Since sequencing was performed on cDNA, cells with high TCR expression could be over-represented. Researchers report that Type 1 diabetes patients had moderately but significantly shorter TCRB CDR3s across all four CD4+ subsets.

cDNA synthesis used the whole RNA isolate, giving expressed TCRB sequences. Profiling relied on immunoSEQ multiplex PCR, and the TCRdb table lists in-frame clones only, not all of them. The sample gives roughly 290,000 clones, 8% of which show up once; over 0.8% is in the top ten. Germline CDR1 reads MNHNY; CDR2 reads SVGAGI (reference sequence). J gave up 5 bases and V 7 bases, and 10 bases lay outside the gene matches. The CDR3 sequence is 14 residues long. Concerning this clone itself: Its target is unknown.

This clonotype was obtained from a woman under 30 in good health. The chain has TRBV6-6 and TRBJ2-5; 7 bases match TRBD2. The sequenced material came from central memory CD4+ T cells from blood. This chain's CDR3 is CASMGGSAVETQYF. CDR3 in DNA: TGTGCCAGCATGGGAGGGAGTGCCGTCGAGACCCAGTACTTC.